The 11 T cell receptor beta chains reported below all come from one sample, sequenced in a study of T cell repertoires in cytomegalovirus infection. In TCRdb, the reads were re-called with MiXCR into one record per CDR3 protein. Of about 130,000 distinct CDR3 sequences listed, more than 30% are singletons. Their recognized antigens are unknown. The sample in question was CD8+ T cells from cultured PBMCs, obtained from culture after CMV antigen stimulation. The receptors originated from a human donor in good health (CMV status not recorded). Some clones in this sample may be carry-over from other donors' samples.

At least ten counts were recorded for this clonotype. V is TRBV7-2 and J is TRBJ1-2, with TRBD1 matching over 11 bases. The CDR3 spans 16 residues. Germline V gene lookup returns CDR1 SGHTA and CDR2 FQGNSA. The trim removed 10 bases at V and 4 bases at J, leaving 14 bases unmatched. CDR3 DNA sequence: TGTGCCATCATCAGCCGGGACAGGGGGACAGGCTATGGCTACACCTTC. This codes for CAIISRDRGTGYGYTF.

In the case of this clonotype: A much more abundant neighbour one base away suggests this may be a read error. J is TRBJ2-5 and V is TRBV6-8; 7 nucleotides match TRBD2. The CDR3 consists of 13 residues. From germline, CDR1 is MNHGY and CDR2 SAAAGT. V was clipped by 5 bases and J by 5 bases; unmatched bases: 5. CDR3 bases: TGTGCCAGCAGTAAGACTAGCAGGGAGACCCAGTACTTC. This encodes CASSKTSRETQYF.

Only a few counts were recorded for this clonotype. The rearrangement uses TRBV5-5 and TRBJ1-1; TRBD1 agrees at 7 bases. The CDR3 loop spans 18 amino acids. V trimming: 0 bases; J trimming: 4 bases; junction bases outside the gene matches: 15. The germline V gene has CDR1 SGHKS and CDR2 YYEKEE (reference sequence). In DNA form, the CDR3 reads TGTGCCAGCAGCTTGGTCGGGTTGGACAGGCAAAAATCCACTGAAGCTTTCTTT. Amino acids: CASSLVGLDRQKSTEAFF.

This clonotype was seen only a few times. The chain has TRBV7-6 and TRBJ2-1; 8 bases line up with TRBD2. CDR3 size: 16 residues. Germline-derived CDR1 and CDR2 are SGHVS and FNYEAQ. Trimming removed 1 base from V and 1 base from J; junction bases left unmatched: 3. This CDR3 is CASSLERGPSYNEQFF. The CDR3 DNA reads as TGTGCCAGCAGCTTAGAGCGGGGGCCATCCTACAATGAGCAGTTCTTC.

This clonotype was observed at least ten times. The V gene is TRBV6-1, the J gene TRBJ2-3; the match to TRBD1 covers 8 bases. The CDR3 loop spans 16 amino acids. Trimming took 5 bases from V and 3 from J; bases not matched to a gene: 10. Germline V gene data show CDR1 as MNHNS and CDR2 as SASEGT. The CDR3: CASSLGQGRATDTQYF. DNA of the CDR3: TGTGCCAGCAGTCTCGGACAGGGTCGAGCTACAGATACGCAGTATTTT.

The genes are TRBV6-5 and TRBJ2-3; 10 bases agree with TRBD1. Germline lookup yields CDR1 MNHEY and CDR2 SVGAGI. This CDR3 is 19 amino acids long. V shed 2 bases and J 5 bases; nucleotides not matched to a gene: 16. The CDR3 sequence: CASSYDWSFGTGAGDTQYF. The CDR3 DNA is TGTGCCAGCAGTTACGATTGGTCCTTCGGGACAGGGGCAGGAGATACGCAGTATTTT.

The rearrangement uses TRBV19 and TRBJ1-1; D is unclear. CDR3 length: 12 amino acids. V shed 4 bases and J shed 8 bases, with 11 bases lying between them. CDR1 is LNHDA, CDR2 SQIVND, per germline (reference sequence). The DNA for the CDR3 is TGTGCCAGTAGTAACCCCTACCAAGAAGCTTTCTTT. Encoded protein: CASSNPYQEAFF.

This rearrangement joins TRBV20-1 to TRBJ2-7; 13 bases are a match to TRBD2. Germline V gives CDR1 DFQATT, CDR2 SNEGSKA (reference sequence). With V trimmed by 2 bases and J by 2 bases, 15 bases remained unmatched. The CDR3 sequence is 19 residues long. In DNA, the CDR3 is TGCAGTGCTAGAAAAATCCCCGGGACTAGCGGGGTAGTTACCTACGAGCAGTACTTC. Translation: CSARKIPGTSGVVTYEQYF.

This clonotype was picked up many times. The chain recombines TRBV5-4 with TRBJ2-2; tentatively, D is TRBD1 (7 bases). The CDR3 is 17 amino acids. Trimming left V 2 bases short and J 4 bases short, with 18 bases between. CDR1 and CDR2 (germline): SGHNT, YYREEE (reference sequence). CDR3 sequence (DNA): TGTGCCAGCAGCTTAACGCGGGACAGTGTGTTCACCGGGGAGCTGTTTTTT. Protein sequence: CASSLTRDSVFTGELFF.

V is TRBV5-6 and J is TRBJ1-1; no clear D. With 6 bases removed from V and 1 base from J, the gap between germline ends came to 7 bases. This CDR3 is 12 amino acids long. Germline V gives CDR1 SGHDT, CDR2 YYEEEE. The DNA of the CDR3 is TGTGCCAGCATCGGGTCGAACACTGAAGCTTTCTTT. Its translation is CASIGSNTEAFF. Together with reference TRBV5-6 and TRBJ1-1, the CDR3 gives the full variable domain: DAGVTQSPTHLIKTRGQQVTLRCSPKSGHDTVSWYQQALGQGPQFIFQYYEEEERQRGNFPDRFSGHQFPNYSSELNVNALLLGDSALYLCASIGSNTEAFFGQGTRLTVV.

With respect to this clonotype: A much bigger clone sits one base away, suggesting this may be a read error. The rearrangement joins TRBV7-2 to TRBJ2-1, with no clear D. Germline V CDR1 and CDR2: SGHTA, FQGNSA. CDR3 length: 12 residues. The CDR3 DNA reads TGTGCCAGCAGCGCAGTGGGGAATGAGCAGCTCTTC. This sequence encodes CASSAVGNEQLF.